A selection of T cell receptor beta chains follows, all from one sample in a study of blood T cell repertoires in COVID-19. Here immunoSEQ multiplex PCR was the method, and the copy in TCRdb shows in-frame clones only, minus some. The table lists approximately 500,000 clones, 85% to 90% of them singletons, with less than 9.5% in the top ten. Sequences were obtained from peripheral blood. The receptors here all came from a woman in her fifties or sixties with COVID-19, enrolled during active disease. The CDR3 runs from the conserved cysteine through the conserved F or W. The D gene is left open where the match is weak. Expanded clones get a size class; other rows say once, few or many, or leave the size out.

v_call	j_call	d_call	clone_size	cdr3_nt	cdr3_aa
TRBV6-5	TRBJ1-6	NA	NA	TGTGCCAGCCAGGGGAATAATTCACCCCTCCACTTT	CASQGNNSPLHF
TRBV7-8	TRBJ2-3	NA	NA	TGTGCCAGCAGCTCCGGAGGGGCCACAGATACGCAGTATTTT	CASSSGGATDTQYF
TRBV30	TRBJ1-4	TRBD1	NA	TGTGCCTGGAGTGGGACAGGGTTAAACGAAAAACTGTTTTTT	CAWSGTGLNEKLFF
TRBV14	TRBJ2-5	NA	NA	TGTGCCAGCAGCCAAGGGGGGGAGGAGACCCAGTACTTC	CASSQGGEETQYF
TRBV2	TRBJ1-2	TRBD1	NA	TGTGCCAGCAGCGGTACAGGGGGCGCTGACTATGGCTACACCTTC	CASSGTGGADYGYTF
TRBV28	TRBJ1-4	TRBD1	once	TGTGCCAGCAGTTCGGACAGGGTTGCTAATGAAAAACTGTTTTTT	CASSSDRVANEKLFF
TRBV15	TRBJ2-7	TRBD2	NA	TGTGCCACCTCACCGGGACTAGAGTCCTACGAGCAGTACTTC	CATSPGLESYEQYF
TRBV3-1/TRBV3-2	TRBJ1-4	TRBD1	NA	TGTGCCAGCAGCCAAGGGCAGGGGGTATTTGGGACTAATGAAAAACTGTTTTTT	CASSQGQGVFGTNEKLFF
TRBV5-1	TRBJ1-1	NA	NA	TGCGCCAGCAGCTTGCAGGGCAGGGACACTGAAGCTTTCTTT	CASSLQGRDTEAFF
TRBV5-5	TRBJ1-2	TRBD1	NA	TGTGCCAGCAGCCCTACCGGGACAGGGGTTGAGGGCTACACCTTC	CASSPTGTGVEGYTF
TRBV6-6	TRBJ2-7	NA	NA	TGTGCCAGCAGTTATTTTAGTTCTTCCTACGAGCAGTACTTC	CASSYFSSSYEQYF
TRBV12-5	TRBJ2-7	NA	NA	TGTGCTAGTGGTTTTAAACTAGAAGATGCCGAGCAGTACTTC	CASGFKLEDAEQYF
TRBV7-9	TRBJ1-6	NA	NA	TGTGCCAGCAGCTTAGGACTCAGTGGTTCAACAACCCTCCACTTT	CASSLGLSGSTTLHF
TRBV2	TRBJ2-7	TRBD2	NA	TGTGCCAGCAGTGAAAGCAGGGAGGGTAACGAGCAGTACTTC	CASSESREGNEQYF
TRBV6-6	TRBJ1-2	NA	NA	TGTGCCAGCAGTACCCGGCGGGGCTACACCTTC	CASSTRRGYTF
TRBV5-1	TRBJ1-3	NA	NA	TGCGCCAGCAGCTTGGGATCGGGGGAGGACACCATATATTTT	CASSLGSGEDTIYF
TRBV7-2	TRBJ2-7	TRBD2	NA	TGTGCCAGCAGCTTACAGGGTAGCGGGGGGCGAGGGTACGAGCAGTACTTC	CASSLQGSGGRGYEQYF
TRBV5-1	TRBJ2-7	TRBD1	once	TGCGCCAGCAGCTTGGCCACAGGGGGCTACGAGCAGTACTTC	CASSLATGGYEQYF
TRBV19	TRBJ2-7	NA	NA	TGTGCCAGTAGCGATGACAGATACTACGAGCAGTACTTC	CASSDDRYYEQYF
TRBV7-3	TRBJ2-3	TRBD1	NA	TGTGCCAGCAGCTTATGGGACAGGCCTCGCACAGATACGCAGTATTTT	CASSLWDRPRTDTQYF
TRBV5-1	TRBJ1-1	NA	NA	TGCGCCAGCAAGGCCCACCCGTGGGTCAGGGGACCTCCGAACACTGAAGCTTTCTTT	CASKAHPWVRGPPNTEAFF
TRBV30	TRBJ2-3	NA	NA	TGTGCCTGGAGGCTAAAAGCACGCGATACGCAGTATTTT	CAWRLKARDTQYF
TRBV10-3	TRBJ1-2	NA	NA	TGTGCCATCAAAACAGGGCCGGACCGTGGCTACACCTTC	CAIKTGPDRGYTF
TRBV3-1/TRBV3-2	TRBJ2-7	NA	NA	TGTGCCAGCAGCTTTGGGGGGGGCAGCGAGCAGTACTTC	CASSFGGGSEQYF
TRBV24-1	TRBJ2-1	TRBD1	once	TGTGCCACCGGTTCCGTGCGACAGGGGCGGAATGAGCAGTTCTTC	CATGSVRQGRNEQFF
TRBV13	TRBJ1-2	NA	NA	TGTGCCAGCAGCTTAGAACGGTCTAACTATGGCTACACCTTC	CASSLERSNYGYTF
TRBV7-8	TRBJ1-4	NA	NA	TGTGCCAGCAGCTCTCGGACAGCTAATGAAAAACTGTTTTTT	CASSSRTANEKLFF
TRBV7-8	TRBJ1-1	TRBD1	NA	TGTGCCAGCAGCTTAGCGGGGGGGACAGGAACAGCTTTCTTT	CASSLAGGTGTAFF
TRBV5-1	TRBJ1-1	NA	NA	TGCGCCAGCAGCTTGGGGTTAACCGGGGACACTGAAGCTTTCTTT	CASSLGLTGDTEAFF
TRBV19	TRBJ1-1	NA	once	TGTGCCAGTATGCGGGATGGAGGGGCCACTGAAGCTTTCTTT	CASMRDGGATEAFF
TRBV14	TRBJ2-1	NA	NA	TGTGCCAGCAGCCAAGGTTCGAGCTCCTACAATGAGCAGTTCTTC	CASSQGSSSYNEQFF
TRBV24-1	TRBJ2-3	TRBD2	NA	TGTGCCACCGCCGGGACTAACACAGATACGCAGTATTTT	CATAGTNTDTQYF
TRBV5-4	TRBJ1-2	NA	NA	TGTGCCAGCAGCTCCCCGCGGGACCTAATATATGGCTACACCTTC	CASSSPRDLIYGYTF
TRBV5-4	TRBJ2-3	NA	NA	TGTGCCAGCAGCTTGGATCTAAGGGGGATAGATACGCAGTATTTT	CASSLDLRGIDTQYF
TRBV5-1	TRBJ1-2	NA	NA	TGCGCCAGCAGCGTATCACAGGGTAATGGCTACACCTTC	CASSVSQGNGYTF
TRBV24-1	TRBJ2-5	TRBD1	NA	TGTGCCACCAGTGATCCTTATGACAGGGGTGGGGAGACCCAGTACTTC	CATSDPYDRGGETQYF
TRBV7-3	TRBJ2-1	NA	NA	TGTGCCAGCAGCTTAGACGGGGAAAGCTCCTACAATGAGCAGTTCTTC	CASSLDGESSYNEQFF
TRBV19	TRBJ1-5	NA	NA	TGTGCCAGTAGTAGGGGCTCGACAGCTGGTCAGCCCCAGCATTTT	CASSRGSTAGQPQHF
TRBV6-2/TRBV6-3	TRBJ2-1	TRBD2	NA	TGTGCCAGCAGTTATTTAGGGACTAGCAATGAGCAGTTCTTC	CASSYLGTSNEQFF
TRBV6-5	TRBJ1-5	TRBD1	NA	TGTGCCAGCAGCGACAGGGCTGGTCAGCCCCAGCATTTT	CASSDRAGQPQHF
TRBV5-1	TRBJ1-3	NA	once	TGCGCCAGCAGCCCGGAAGGGGGAAGTACTGGAAACACCATATATTTT	CASSPEGGSTGNTIYF
TRBV3-1/TRBV3-2	TRBJ2-2	NA	NA	TGTGCCAGCGGAGGGGCAGGAGCGACGATCGGGGAGCTGTTTTTT	CASGGAGATIGELFF
TRBV5-1	TRBJ2-3	NA	NA	TGCGCCAGCAGCTTGGGGCCTCACAGGAAAACCGCTAGCACAGATACGCAGTATTTT	CASSLGPHRKTASTDTQYF
TRBV29-1	TRBJ1-1	NA	few	TGCAGCGTTGCGAAGAACATGAACACTGAAGCTTTCTTT	CSVAKNMNTEAFF